The rows below give T cell receptor beta chains drawn from one sample of a study of CD8 T cells in Susac syndrome. TCRdb reprocessed the immunoSEQ multiplex PCR reads via MiXCR and lists one record per CDR3 protein. The sample yields 150,000 to 200,000 distinct CDR3 sequences, about 91% seen once. The specimen sequenced was CD4+ T cells from PBMCs. All receptors come from a human donor in good health. Both conserved end residues are part of each CDR3. A D gene is named only where the DNA matches it firmly. Clone size is shown for a subset of rows, as once, few, many or a class of expanded clone.

j_gene	v_gene	abundance	d_gene	CDR3aa	CDR3nt
TRBJ2-2	TRBV2	-	-	CASAGTWNTGELFF	TGTGCCAGCGCCGGGACATGGAACACCGGGGAGCTGTTTTTT
TRBJ1-2	TRBV6-4	-	-	CASSAGPNYGYTF	TGTGCCAGCAGTGCTGGCCCAAACTATGGCTACACCTTC
TRBJ1-5	TRBV20-1	-	-	CSARVRGGSSNQPQHF	TGCAGTGCTAGGGTGCGGGGGGGAAGCAGCAATCAGCCCCAGCATTTT
TRBJ2-7	TRBV28	-	-	CASPSPQGGDEQYF	TGTGCCAGCCCTTCCCCACAGGGTGGCGACGAGCAGTACTTC
TRBJ2-5	TRBV19	-	-	CATAQGRGETQYF	TGTGCCACCGCCCAGGGGCGCGGAGAGACCCAGTACTTC
TRBJ2-5	TRBV19	-	-	CASLGTPQETQYF	TGTGCCAGCCTTGGGACACCACAAGAGACCCAGTACTTC
TRBJ1-1	TRBV10-3	few	-	CAISEARGMNTEAFF	TGTGCCATCAGTGAGGCGCGGGGGATGAACACTGAAGCTTTCTTT
TRBJ1-5	TRBV2	-	TRBD1	CASTNPGTAYSNQPQHF	TGTGCCAGCACGAATCCCGGGACAGCTTATAGCAATCAGCCCCAGCATTTT
TRBJ1-2	TRBV5-4	-	-	CASRTGDYGYTF	TGTGCCAGCAGGACGGGCGACTATGGCTACACCTTC
TRBJ2-3	TRBV6-2/TRBV6-3	-	-	CASSYWGLGTTDTQYF	TGTGCCAGCAGTTACTGGGGGCTGGGGACCACAGATACGCAGTATTTT
TRBJ1-6	TRBV4-1	-	-	CASSQAEHVYNSPLHF	TGCGCCAGCAGCCAAGCCGAGCACGTTTATAATTCACCCCTCCACTTT
TRBJ2-3	TRBV4-2	-	-	CASSAGRTDTQYF	TGTGCCAGCAGCGCCGGGCGCACAGATACGCAGTATTTT
TRBJ2-5	TRBV5-4	few	-	CASSLLGKETQYF	TGTGCCAGCAGCTTGTTAGGGAAAGAGACCCAGTACTTC
TRBJ2-3	TRBV6-2/TRBV6-3	-	TRBD2	CASSAGISTDTQYF	TGTGCCAGCTCAGCGGGGATCAGCACAGATACGCAGTATTTT
TRBJ2-2	TRBV12-5	-	-	CASGPPSRGSNTGELFF	TGTGCTAGTGGTCCCCCCTCCCGGGGATCCAACACCGGGGAGCTGTTTTTT
TRBJ2-7	TRBV3-1	-	-	CASSLPGRRQYEQYF	TGTGCCAGCAGCCTCCCCGGAAGGCGCCAATACGAGCAGTACTTC
TRBJ2-7	TRBV6-2/TRBV6-3	-	TRBD1	CASSYSRDRQAVYEQYF	TGTGCCAGCAGTTACTCGAGGGACAGACAAGCCGTTTACGAGCAGTACTTC
TRBJ2-1	TRBV10-3	-	-	CAIKGGVDEQFF	TGTGCCATCAAAGGGGGGGTAGATGAGCAGTTCTTC
TRBJ1-5	TRBV18	-	-	CASSNGQTNQPQHF	TGTGCCAGCTCGAACGGACAGACGAATCAGCCCCAGCATTTT
TRBJ2-1	TRBV3-1	-	-	CASSQDGTYYNEQFF	TGTGCCAGCAGCCAAGACGGGACATACTACAATGAGCAGTTCTTC
TRBJ1-4	TRBV20-1	-	-	CSARVGANEKLFF	TGCAGTGCTAGAGTGGGGGCTAATGAAAAACTGTTTTTT
TRBJ2-7	TRBV14	-	-	CASSPYRVQYF	TGTGCCAGCAGCCCCTACCGGGTCCAGTACTTC
TRBJ2-7	TRBV25-1	once	-	CASSNNLGGQPYEQYF	TGTGCCAGCAGTAACAACCTCGGGGGGCAGCCCTACGAGCAGTACTTC
TRBJ2-1	TRBV9	-	-	CASSAGGGGSSYNEQFF	TGTGCCAGCAGCGCCGGGGGAGGGGGTAGCTCCTACAATGAGCAGTTCTTC
TRBJ2-5	TRBV20-1	-	-	CSASNPAGEQETQYF	TGCAGTGCTAGTAACCCCGCAGGGGAACAAGAGACCCAGTACTTC
TRBJ2-7	TRBV6-1	-	-	CASSEASVDEQYF	TGTGCCAGCAGTGAAGCTAGCGTGGACGAGCAGTACTTC
TRBJ2-7	TRBV30	few	TRBD1	CAWSRGRRYEQYF	TGTGCCTGGAGTAGGGGGCGCCGGTACGAGCAGTACTTC
TRBJ2-2	TRBV20-1	-	TRBD2	CSASRRLAGGTGELFF	TGCAGTGCTAGCCGGAGACTAGCGGGAGGGACCGGGGAGCTGTTTTTT
TRBJ2-7	TRBV29-1	few	-	CSVALNERAYEQYF	TGCAGCGTTGCCCTAAACGAGCGGGCTTACGAGCAGTACTTC
TRBJ2-7	TRBV28	-	-	CASSSGDKPYEQYF	TGTGCCAGCAGCTCCGGGGACAAACCCTACGAGCAGTACTTC